Each of the 28 T cell receptor beta chains below was sequenced from the same sample in a study of cytomegalovirus exposure and HLA in healthy donors. Clones were sequenced by immunoSEQ multiplex PCR, and TCRdb holds only the in-frame ones, with some missing. The sample has 150,000 or so clones, roughly 83% seen once. Sequencing used PBMCs. Every receptor here comes from a young man in good health and CMV-seropositive.

This rearrangement joins TRBV2 to TRBJ2-3; 16 bases map to TRBD2. Germline-derived CDR1 and CDR2 are SNHLY and FYNNEI. J lost 5 bases, V lost 5 bases, and 7 bases had no gene match. The CDR3 contains 17 residues. The CDR3: CASSPGTSGRAKDTQYF. CDR3 bases: TGTGCCAGCAGTCCCGGGACTAGCGGGAGGGCAAAAGATACGCAGTATTTT. Complete variable domain (other parts from reference TRBV2 and TRBJ2-3): EPEVTQTPSHQVTQMGQEVILRCVPISNHLYFYWYRQILGQKVEFLVSFYNNEISEKSEIFDDQFSVERPDGSNFTLKIRSTKLEDSAMYFCASSPGTSGRAKDTQYFGPGTRLTVL.

The chain is built from TRBV7-9 and TRBJ2-7; D might be TRBD1 (5 bases). The CDR3 has 15 residues. V shed 0 bases and J shed 3 bases, with 12 bases lying between them. The germline gives CDR1 SEHNR, CDR2 FQNEAQ (reference sequence). The CDR3 protein is CASSLARQGNYEQYF. The CDR3 bases are TGTGCCAGCAGCTTAGCGCGCCAGGGTAACTACGAGCAGTACTTC.

The chain combines TRBV7-9 with TRBJ2-7, with 7 bases lining up with TRBD1. The CDR3 has 14 residues. The V segment lost 4 bases and the J segment 0 bases; nucleotides outside the gene matches: 3. CDR1 is SEHNR and CDR2 is FQNEAQ in the germline V gene (reference sequence). The CDR3 DNA sequence: TGTGCCAGCAGCTCCAGGGGGAGCTCCTACGAGCAGTACTTC. Amino acid sequence: CASSSRGSSYEQYF.

J is TRBJ2-1 and V is TRBV7-2; the D is unclear. Germline V gives CDR1 SGHTA, CDR2 FQGNSA. The length of the CDR3 is 17 residues. V lost 5 bases and J lost 5, with 22 bases in between. The CDR3 spells CASSTRGSPVAHNEQFF. DNA of the CDR3: TGTGCCAGCAGCACCCGCGGAAGTCCCGTGGCCCACAATGAGCAGTTCTTC.

This clone was picked up a small number of times. The V call is TRBV7-9, the J call TRBJ2-1; the match to TRBD1 covers 9 bases. This CDR3 spans 14 amino acids. With 5 bases clipped from V and 7 bases from J, the junction kept 6 bases outside the gene matches. Germline CDR1 and CDR2: SEHNR and FQNEAQ (reference sequence). CDR3 sequence: CASSPTTGGNEQFF. CDR3 sequence (DNA): TGTGCCAGCAGCCCGACGACAGGGGGTAATGAGCAGTTCTTC.

This chain joins TRBV4-3 and TRBJ1-6, with TRBD1 matching 7 bases. Germline trimming cut 4 bases from V and 7 bases from J; bases unmatched to any gene: 4. This CDR3 is built from 14 residues. Germline V CDR1 and CDR2: LGHNA, YSLEER. The CDR3 loop is CASSPDRRNSPLHF. The CDR3 region has the DNA TGCGCCAGCAGCCCGGACAGGCGGAATTCACCCCTCCACTTT.

This clone has only a few counts. The rearrangement uses TRBV27 and TRBJ1-6; possibly TRBD1 for D (5 bases). The V end was cut by 2 bases, the J end by 2 bases, with 10 bases between. CDR3 length equals 16 residues. From germline, CDR1 is MNHEY and CDR2 SMNVEV (reference sequence). CDR3 protein: CASSLESGTYNSPLHF. The CDR3 DNA sequence: TGTGCCAGCAGTTTAGAATCAGGGACCTATAATTCACCCCTCCACTTT.

The chain joins TRBV2 to TRBJ2-4; maybe TRBD1 (6 bases). Germline V gene lookup returns CDR1 SNHLY and CDR2 FYNNEI. This CDR3 is built from 14 residues. V lost 7 bases, J lost 0 bases, and 10 bases lay in between. CDR3 protein: CASKGTLAKNIQYF. CDR3 bases: TGTGCCAGCAAGGGGACATTAGCCAAAAACATTCAGTACTTC.

The gene calls are TRBV4-1 and TRBJ1-5; TRBD1 agrees at 7 bases. The trim removed 1 base at V and 5 bases at J, leaving 5 bases unmatched. The CDR3 covers 15 residues. Germline V gene data show CDR1 as MGHRA and CDR2 as YSYEKL. DNA of the CDR3: TGCGCCAGCAGCCAAGGACAGGGCACGGATCAGCCCCAGCATTTT. It yields the protein CASSQGQGTDQPQHF.

The chain links TRBV5-1 to TRBJ1-3, with 8 bases fitting TRBD1. This CDR3 contains 15 residues. Germline CDR1 and CDR2: SGHRS and YFSETQ. V lost 3 bases, J lost 3 bases, and 5 bases stayed unmatched. The CDR3 loop is CASSSTTGVGNTIYF. CDR3 sequence (DNA): TGCGCCAGCAGCTCAACGACAGGGGTTGGAAACACCATATATTTT.

Only one count was recorded for this clone. The gene calls are TRBV6-1 and TRBJ1-4; 11 positions match TRBD1. The length of the CDR3 is 17 residues. CDR1 is MNHNS and CDR2 is SASEGT in the germline V gene. Trimming cost V 0 bases and J 8 bases; bases outside gene matches: 8. CDR3 sequence: CASSEAGQGDWGEKLFF. The CDR3 DNA sequence: TGTGCCAGCAGTGAAGCGGGACAGGGGGACTGGGGAGAAAAACTGTTTTTT.

V usage is TRBV6-1 and J usage is TRBJ2-3; 8 nucleotides agree with TRBD2. CDR1 and CDR2 from the germline V gene are MNHNS and SASEGT. Trimming took 7 bases from V and 4 from J; bases not matched to a gene: 10. The CDR3 extends over 15 amino acids. Here the CDR3 DNA reads TGTGCCAGCACCAGGCTCTCGGGGGGGCCAGATACGCAGTATTTT. As protein: CASTRLSGGPDTQYF.

In this sample, this clone turned up many times. The chain combines TRBV6-5 with TRBJ2-7; 14 positions match TRBD2. This CDR3 spans 14 amino acids. The trim removed 4 bases at V and 9 bases at J, leaving 5 bases unmatched. The V gene's germline CDR1 is MNHEY and CDR2 SVGAGI. For the CDR3, the DNA is TGTGCCAGCAGTTCCACGACTAGCGGGGGGGGGCAGTACTTC. Its translation: CASSSTTSGGGQYF.

The chain couples TRBV5-1 to TRBJ2-3, with 7 positions matching TRBD1. The CDR3 consists of 15 residues. CDR1 and CDR2 (germline): SGHRS, YFSETQ. Unmatched junction bases numbered 3, after V lost 0 bases and J lost 2 bases. CDR3 bases: TGCGCCAGCAGCTTGGATGGACAGGTCACAGATACGCAGTATTTT. Translated, it gives CASSLDGQVTDTQYF. The entire variable domain, with the rest obtained from reference TRBV5-1 and TRBJ2-3, is as follows: KAGVTQTPRYLIKTRGQQVTLSCSPISGHRSVSWYQQTPGQGLQFLFEYFSETQRNKGNFPGRFSGRQFSNSRSEMNVSTLELGDSALYLCASSLDGQVTDTQYFGPGTRLTVL.

This clone occurred a few times. V gene TRBV5-1 combines with J gene TRBJ1-5; 8 bases line up with TRBD1. The CDR3 extends over 14 amino acids. With V trimmed by 4 bases and J by 7 bases, 7 bases remained unmatched. Germline CDR1 is SGHRS and CDR2 is YFSETQ. CDR3 in amino acids: CASSEQGGHQPQHF. In DNA, the CDR3 is TGCGCCAGCAGCGAACAGGGGGGTCACCAGCCCCAGCATTTT. The full variable domain, completed using reference TRBV5-1 and TRBJ1-5, is KAGVTQTPRYLIKTRGQQVTLSCSPISGHRSVSWYQQTPGQGLQFLFEYFSETQRNKGNFPGRFSGRQFSNSRSEMNVSTLELGDSALYLCASSEQGGHQPQHFGDGTRLSIL.

This clone was detected a few times. This chain uses TRBV7-2 with TRBJ1-5, with 10 bases aligning to TRBD1. CDR1 and CDR2 (germline): SGHTA, FQGNSA. The CDR3 is made up of 15 amino acids. The trim removed 3 bases at V and 7 bases at J, leaving 6 bases unmatched. CDR3: CASSLTGGFGQPQHF. The CDR3 nucleotides read TGTGCCAGCAGCTTGACAGGGGGCTTTGGCCAGCCCCAGCATTTT. The variable domain in full, completed from reference TRBV7-2 and TRBJ1-5, reads GAGVSQSPSNKVTEKGKDVELRCDPISGHTALYWYRQSLGQGLEFLIYFQGNSAPDKSGLPSDRFSAERTGGSVSTLTIQRTQQEDSAVYLCASSLTGGFGQPQHFGDGTRLSIL.

The sample holds one count of this clone. V gene TRBV5-1 combines with J gene TRBJ2-2; 9 nucleotides agree with TRBD2. In germline, CDR1 is SGHRS, CDR2 YFSETQ. CDR3 length: 17 amino acids. The V gene end was trimmed by 1 base and the J gene end by 4 bases; junction bases not matched to a gene: 8. CDR3 region: CASSLLSGGPGTGELFF. For the CDR3, the DNA is TGCGCCAGCAGCTTGCTCAGCGGGGGGCCGGGCACCGGGGAGCTGTTTTTT.

The chain joins TRBV5-8 to TRBJ2-1; 12 bases fit TRBD1. The trim removed 5 bases at V and 8 bases at J, leaving 5 bases unmatched. The CDR3 totals 14 residues. Germline V gives CDR1 SGHTS, CDR2 YDEGEE. CDR3 in DNA: TGTGCCAGCAGGCCGGGACAGGGGGCCCATGAGCAGTTCTTC. Its translation: CASRPGQGAHEQFF.

The rearrangement links TRBV29-1 to TRBJ2-3; TRBD2 matches at 7 bases. Unmatched junction bases numbered 3, after V lost 3 bases and J lost 0 bases. Per the germline V gene, CDR1 is SQVTM and CDR2 is ANQGSEA. This CDR3 spans 14 amino acids. The CDR3 loop reads CSVEGGTSTDTQYF. The CDR3 coding sequence is TGCAGCGTTGAGGGGGGGACTAGCACAGATACGCAGTATTTT.

This rearrangement joins TRBV28 to TRBJ1-5; 9 nucleotides align to TRBD1. The germline V gene encodes CDR1 MDHEN and CDR2 SYDVKM. The CDR3 length is 12 residues. V shed 10 bases, J shed 5 bases, and the junction held 3 bases outside the gene matches. CDR3 bases: TGTGCCATGGGACAGGGCGATCAGCCCCAGCATTTT. Translating gives CAMGQGDQPQHF.

The V call is TRBV6-5, the J call TRBJ1-1; D is undetermined. This CDR3 is 11 amino acids long. CDR1 is MNHEY and CDR2 is SVGAGI in the germline V gene. V lost 9 bases and J lost 8, with 13 bases in between. The CDR3 DNA reads as TGTGCCAGTTTCCGAGGAGTAGAAGCTTTCTTT. It translates to CASFRGVEAFF.

The CDR3 DNA sequence: TGTGCCAGCAGCCTCTACCTAGCGGGGGAGACCCAGTACTTC. Its protein product is CASSLYLAGETQYF. The chain employs TRBV14 and TRBJ2-5; 9 nucleotides agree with TRBD2. V was clipped by 4 bases and J by 5 bases; unmatched bases: 5. The CDR3 is 14 amino acids. Germline CDR1 is SGHDN and CDR2 is FVKESK.

J is TRBJ2-2 and V is TRBV7-8, with TRBD2 as a possible D gene (6 bases). The CDR3 length is 17 residues. V lost 2 bases and J 2 bases, leaving 15 bases between the germline ends. Germline assignment: CDR1 SGHVS and CDR2 FQNEAQ. In DNA form, the CDR3 reads TGTGCCAGCAGCTTATTGGCGGGGCGGGCTAACACCGGGGAGCTGTTTTTT. Translating it yields CASSLLAGRANTGELFF. The full variable domain, with the rest looked up from reference TRBV7-8 and TRBJ2-2, is GAGVSQSPRYKVAKRGQDVALRCDPISGHVSLFWYQQALGQGPEFLTYFQNEAQLDKSGLPSDRFFAERPEGSVSTLKIQRTQQEDSAVYLCASSLLAGRANTGELFFGEGSRLTVL.

The chain is built from TRBV6-8 and TRBJ2-3, with a tentative D call TRBD2 (6 bases). The CDR3 sequence is 17 residues long. Trimming removed 2 bases at V and 1 base at J, with 16 bases between. Germline CDR1 and CDR2: MNHGY and SAAAGT. The CDR3 bases are TGTGCCAGCAGTTACCCCCCGATGGGACTCGGCACAGATACGCAGTATTTT. Protein product: CASSYPPMGLGTDTQYF.

The chain joins TRBV19 to TRBJ1-5, with a weak D call TRBD1 (6 bases). This CDR3 is built from 17 residues. In germline, CDR1 is LNHDA, CDR2 SQIVND (reference sequence). Trimming pared 4 bases from V and 11 bases from J, leaving 27 bases between. The CDR3 loop reads CASSRIKTGPYFLAQHF. The CDR3 nucleotides are TGTGCCAGTAGTAGAATTAAGACAGGTCCGTATTTCTTGGCCCAGCATTTT.

The V and J genes are TRBV2 and TRBJ2-2; tentative D call: TRBD1 (5 bases). The CDR3 totals 15 residues. The ends were cut back, 2 bases at V and 4 bases at J, with 11 bases in the middle. The V gene's germline CDR1 is SNHLY and CDR2 FYNNEI. The CDR3 here is CASSERQGSTGELFF. CDR3 nucleotides: TGTGCCAGCAGTGAACGGCAGGGTAGCACCGGGGAGCTGTTTTTT.

V is TRBV6-1 and J is TRBJ2-7, with 9 bases aligning to TRBD2. Germline-derived CDR1 and CDR2 are MNHNS and SASEGT. The CDR3 totals 14 residues. J was trimmed by 3 bases and V by 5 bases; bases with no gene match: 5. In DNA form, the CDR3 reads TGTGCCAGCAGTCCCGGGACTAGCAACTACGAGCAGTACTTC. Amino acids: CASSPGTSNYEQYF.

V is TRBV6-1 and J is TRBJ1-1; maybe TRBD1 (5 bases). CDR3 length equals 14 residues. V lost 4 bases, J lost 1 base, and 10 bases lay in between. Germline V CDR1 and CDR2: MNHNS, SASEGT. The CDR3 DNA reads as TGTGCCAGCAGTGCGTCTCAGGGGAACACTGAAGCTTTCTTT. Protein sequence: CASSASQGNTEAFF.